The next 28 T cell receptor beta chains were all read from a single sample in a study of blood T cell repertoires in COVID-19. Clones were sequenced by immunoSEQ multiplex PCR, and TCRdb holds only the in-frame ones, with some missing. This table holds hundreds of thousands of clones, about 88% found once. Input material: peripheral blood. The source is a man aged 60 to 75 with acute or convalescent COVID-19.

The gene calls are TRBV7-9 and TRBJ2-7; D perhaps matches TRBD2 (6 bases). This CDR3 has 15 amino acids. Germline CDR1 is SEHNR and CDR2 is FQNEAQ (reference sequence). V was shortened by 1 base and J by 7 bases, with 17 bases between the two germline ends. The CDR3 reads CASSLVGGEGREQYF. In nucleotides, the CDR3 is TGTGCCAGCAGCTTAGTGGGGGGAGAGGGAAGGGAGCAGTACTTC.

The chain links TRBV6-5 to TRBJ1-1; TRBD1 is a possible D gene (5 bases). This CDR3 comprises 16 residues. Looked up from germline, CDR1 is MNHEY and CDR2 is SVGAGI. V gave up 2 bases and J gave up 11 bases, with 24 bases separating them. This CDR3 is CASSYAGSGLGVGAFF. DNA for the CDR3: TGTGCCAGCAGTTACGCCGGTAGTGGGCTAGGGGTTGGGGCTTTCTTT.

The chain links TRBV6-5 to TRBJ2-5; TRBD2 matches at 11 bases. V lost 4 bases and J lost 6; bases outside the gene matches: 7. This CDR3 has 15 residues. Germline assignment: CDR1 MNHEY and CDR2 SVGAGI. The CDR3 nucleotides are TGTGCCAGCAGTTCGCCTCGGACTAGCGGGCAGACCCAGTACTTC. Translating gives CASSSPRTSGQTQYF.

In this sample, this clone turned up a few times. The CDR3 loop is CATSTLGGLTDTQYF. CDR3 bases: TGTGCCACCAGTACTCTGGGGGGACTCACAGATACGCAGTATTTT. V gene TRBV24-1 combines with J gene TRBJ2-3, with D maybe TRBD2 (6 bases). The length of the CDR3 is 15 residues. Trimming removed 6 bases at V and 2 bases at J, with 14 bases between. Germline V CDR1 and CDR2: KGHDR, SFDVKD.

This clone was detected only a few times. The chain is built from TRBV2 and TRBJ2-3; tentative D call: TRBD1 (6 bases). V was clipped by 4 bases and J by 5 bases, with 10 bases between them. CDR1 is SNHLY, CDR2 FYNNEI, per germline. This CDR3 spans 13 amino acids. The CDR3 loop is CASSAGGVDTQYF. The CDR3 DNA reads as TGTGCCAGCAGTGCTGGGGGCGTAGATACGCAGTATTTT.

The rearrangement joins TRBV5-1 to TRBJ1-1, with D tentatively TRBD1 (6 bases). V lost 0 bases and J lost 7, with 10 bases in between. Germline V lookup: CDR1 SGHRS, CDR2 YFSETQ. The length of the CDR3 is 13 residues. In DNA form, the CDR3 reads TGCGCCAGCAGCTTGGGGCAGGGGCTTGAAGCTTTCTTT. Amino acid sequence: CASSLGQGLEAFF.

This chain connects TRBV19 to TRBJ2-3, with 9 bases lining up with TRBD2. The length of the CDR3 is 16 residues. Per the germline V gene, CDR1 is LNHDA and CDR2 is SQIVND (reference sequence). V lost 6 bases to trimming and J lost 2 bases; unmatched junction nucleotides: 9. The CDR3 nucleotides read TGTGCCAGTAGCCTTCAGCGGGGGGCGACCACAGATACGCAGTATTTT. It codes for CASSLQRGATTDTQYF.

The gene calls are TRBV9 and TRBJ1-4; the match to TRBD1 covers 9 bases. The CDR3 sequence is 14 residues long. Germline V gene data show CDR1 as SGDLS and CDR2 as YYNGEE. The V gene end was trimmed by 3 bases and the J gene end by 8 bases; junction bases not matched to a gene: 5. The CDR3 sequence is CASSAGTGREKLFF. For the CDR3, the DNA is TGTGCCAGCAGCGCCGGGACAGGGAGAGAAAAACTGTTTTTT. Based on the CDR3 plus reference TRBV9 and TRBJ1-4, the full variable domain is DSGVTQTPKHLITATGQRVTLRCSPRSGDLSVYWYQQSLDQGLQFLIQYYNGEERAKGNILERFSAQQFPDLHSELNLSSLELGDSALYFCASSAGTGREKLFFGSGTQLSVL.

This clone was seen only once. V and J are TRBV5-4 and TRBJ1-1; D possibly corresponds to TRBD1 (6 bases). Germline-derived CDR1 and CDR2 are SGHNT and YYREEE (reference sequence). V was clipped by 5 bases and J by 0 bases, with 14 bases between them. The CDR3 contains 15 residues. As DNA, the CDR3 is TGTGCCAGCAGTACCGGGACACTCATGAACACTGAAGCTTTCTTT. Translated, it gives CASSTGTLMNTEAFF.

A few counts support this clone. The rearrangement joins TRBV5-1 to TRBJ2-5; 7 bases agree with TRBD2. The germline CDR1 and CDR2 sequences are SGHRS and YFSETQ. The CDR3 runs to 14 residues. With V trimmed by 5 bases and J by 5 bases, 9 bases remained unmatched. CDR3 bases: TGCGCCAGCAGTGGGGAGGGGATAAGGGAGACCCAGTACTTC. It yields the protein CASSGEGIRETQYF.

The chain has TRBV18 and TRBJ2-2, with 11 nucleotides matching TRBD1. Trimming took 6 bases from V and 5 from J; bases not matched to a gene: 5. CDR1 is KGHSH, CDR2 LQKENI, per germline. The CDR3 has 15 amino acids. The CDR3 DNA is TGTGCCAGCTCCCAAGGACAGGGGGCAACCGGGGAGCTGTTTTTT. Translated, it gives CASSQGQGATGELFF.

CDR3 residues: CAIAKEGDGQPQHF. The CDR3, as DNA: TGTGCCATCGCTAAAGAGGGGGACGGTCAGCCCCAGCATTTT. The rearrangement links TRBV10-3 to TRBJ1-5; D possibly corresponds to TRBD1 (6 bases). This CDR3 spans 14 amino acids. The germline gives CDR1 ENHRY, CDR2 SYGVKD. The V end was cut by 8 bases, the J end by 6 bases, with 17 bases between.

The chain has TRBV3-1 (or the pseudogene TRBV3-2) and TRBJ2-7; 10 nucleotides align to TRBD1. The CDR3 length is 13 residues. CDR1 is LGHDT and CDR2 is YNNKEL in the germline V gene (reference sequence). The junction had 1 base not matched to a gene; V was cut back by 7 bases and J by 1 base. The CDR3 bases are TGTGCCAGCACGGACAGGGGGTCCTACGAGCAGTACTTC. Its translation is CASTDRGSYEQYF.

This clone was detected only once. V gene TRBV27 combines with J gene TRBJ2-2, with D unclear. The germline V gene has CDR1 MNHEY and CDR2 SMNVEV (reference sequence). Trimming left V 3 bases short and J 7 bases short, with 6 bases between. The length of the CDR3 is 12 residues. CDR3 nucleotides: TGTGCCAGCAGTTTCGGAGTCGGGGAGCTGTTTTTT. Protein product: CASSFGVGELFF.

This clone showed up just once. This CDR3 is CAIIKDHRASQETQYF. CDR3 DNA sequence: TGTGCCATCATTAAGGATCACAGGGCGAGCCAAGAGACCCAGTACTTC. The chain links TRBV10-3 to TRBJ2-5; a weak D match, TRBD1 (6 bases). The V end lost 7 bases, the J end lost 1 base, and 19 bases lay between the germline ends. CDR3 length: 16 amino acids. CDR1 and CDR2 from the germline V gene are ENHRY and SYGVKD.

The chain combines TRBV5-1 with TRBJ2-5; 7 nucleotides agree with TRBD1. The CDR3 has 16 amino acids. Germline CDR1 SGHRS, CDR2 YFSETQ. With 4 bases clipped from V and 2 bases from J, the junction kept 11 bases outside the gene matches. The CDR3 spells CASSQLQGSTQETQYF. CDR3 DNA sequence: TGCGCCAGCAGCCAATTACAGGGGAGTACGCAAGAGACCCAGTACTTC.

The CDR3 loop is CASSKSSEGPGEQYF. CDR3 sequence (DNA): TGTGCCAGCAGCAAATCTAGCGAGGGTCCCGGGGAGCAGTACTTC. This sequence joins TRBV3-1 (or the pseudogene TRBV3-2) and TRBJ2-7, with D possibly being TRBD2 (6 bases). Germline V gives CDR1 LGHDT, CDR2 YNNKEL (reference sequence). This CDR3 has 15 residues. V dropped 5 bases and J dropped 7 bases, with 21 bases sitting between them.

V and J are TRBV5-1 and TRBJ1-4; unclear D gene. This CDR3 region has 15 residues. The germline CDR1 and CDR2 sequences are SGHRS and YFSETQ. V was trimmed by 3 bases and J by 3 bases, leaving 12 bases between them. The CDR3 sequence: CASSSTFGSNEKLFF. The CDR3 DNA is TGCGCCAGCAGCTCTACTTTCGGGTCTAATGAAAAACTGTTTTTT.

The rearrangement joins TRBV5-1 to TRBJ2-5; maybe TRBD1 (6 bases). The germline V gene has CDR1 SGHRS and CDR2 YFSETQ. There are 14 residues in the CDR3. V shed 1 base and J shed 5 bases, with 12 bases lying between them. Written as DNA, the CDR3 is TGCGCCAGCAGCTTGTCTACAGGGTTGGAGACCCAGTACTTC. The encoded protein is CASSLSTGLETQYF. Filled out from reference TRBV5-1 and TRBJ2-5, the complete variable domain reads KAGVTQTPRYLIKTRGQQVTLSCSPISGHRSVSWYQQTPGQGLQFLFEYFSETQRNKGNFPGRFSGRQFSNSRSEMNVSTLELGDSALYLCASSLSTGLETQYFGPGTRLLVL.

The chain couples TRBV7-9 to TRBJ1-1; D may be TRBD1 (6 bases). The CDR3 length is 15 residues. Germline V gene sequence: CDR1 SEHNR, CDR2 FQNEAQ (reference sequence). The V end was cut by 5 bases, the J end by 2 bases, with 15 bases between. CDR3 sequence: CASSPHYGGNTEAFF. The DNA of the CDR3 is TGTGCCAGCAGCCCGCATTATGGGGGCAACACTGAAGCTTTCTTT.

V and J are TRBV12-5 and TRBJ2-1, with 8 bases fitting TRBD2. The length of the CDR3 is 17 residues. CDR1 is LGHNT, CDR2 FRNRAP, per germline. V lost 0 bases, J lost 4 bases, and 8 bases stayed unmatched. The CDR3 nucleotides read TGTGCTAGTGGTTTGGTATATCCGGGGGGGATTTACAATGAGCAGTTCTTC. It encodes CASGLVYPGGIYNEQFF.

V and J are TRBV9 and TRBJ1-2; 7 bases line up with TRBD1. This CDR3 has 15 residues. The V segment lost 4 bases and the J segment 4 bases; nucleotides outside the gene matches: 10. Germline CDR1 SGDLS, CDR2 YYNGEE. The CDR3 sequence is CASSTLTGWSYGYTF. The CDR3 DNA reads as TGTGCCAGCAGCACTTTGACAGGGTGGAGCTATGGCTACACCTTC.

The CDR3 loop is CASSRSSYEQYF. CDR3 bases: TGTGCCAGCAGTAGGAGCTCCTACGAGCAGTACTTC. The gene calls are TRBV6-2 or TRBV6-3 and TRBJ2-7, with no clear D. The CDR3 runs to 12 residues. Germline assignment: CDR1 MNHEY and CDR2 SVGEGT. Trimming took off 5 bases at V and 0 bases at J, with 5 bases between the two ends.

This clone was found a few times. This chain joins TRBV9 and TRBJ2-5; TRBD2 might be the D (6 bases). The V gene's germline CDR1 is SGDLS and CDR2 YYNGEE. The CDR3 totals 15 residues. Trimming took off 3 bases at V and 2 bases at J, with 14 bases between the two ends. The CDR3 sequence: CASSATGTPQETQYF. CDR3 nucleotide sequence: TGTGCCAGCAGCGCTACCGGGACTCCTCAAGAGACCCAGTACTTC.

This CDR3 reads CAISTQGYEQYF. The CDR3 DNA reads TGTGCCATCAGTACTCAGGGGTACGAGCAGTACTTC. J is TRBJ2-7 and V is TRBV10-3, with D maybe TRBD1 (6 bases). The V end lost 5 bases, the J end lost 4 bases, and 9 bases lay between the germline ends. This CDR3 is 12 amino acids long. CDR1 is ENHRY and CDR2 is SYGVKD in the germline V gene.

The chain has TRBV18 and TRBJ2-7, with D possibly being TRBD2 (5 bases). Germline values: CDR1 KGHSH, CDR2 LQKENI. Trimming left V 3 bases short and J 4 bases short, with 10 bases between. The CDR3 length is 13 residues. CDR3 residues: CASSPSPGYEQYF. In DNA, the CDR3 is TGTGCCAGCTCACCCTCCCCGGGGTACGAGCAGTACTTC.

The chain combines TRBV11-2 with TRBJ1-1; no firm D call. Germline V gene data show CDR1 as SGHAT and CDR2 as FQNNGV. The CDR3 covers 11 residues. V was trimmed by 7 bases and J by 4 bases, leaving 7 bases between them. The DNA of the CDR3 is TGTGCCAGCACCCGGGGCACTGAAGCTTTCTTT. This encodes CASTRGTEAFF. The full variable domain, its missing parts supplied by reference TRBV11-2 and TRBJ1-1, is EAGVAQSPRYKIIEKRQSVAFWCNPISGHATLYWYQQILGQGPKLLIQFQNNGVVDDSQLPKDRFSAERLKGVDSTLKIQPAKLEDSAVYLCASTRGTEAFFGQGTRLTVV.

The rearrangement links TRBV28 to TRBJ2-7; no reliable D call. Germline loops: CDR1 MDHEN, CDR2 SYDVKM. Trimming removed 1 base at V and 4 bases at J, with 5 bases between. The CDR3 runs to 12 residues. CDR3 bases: TGTGCCAGCAGTTTATTGCGGTACGAGCAGTACTTC. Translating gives CASSLLRYEQYF.